The next 13 T cell receptor beta chains were all read from a single sample in a study of T-cell reconstitution after alpha-beta-depleted transplantation in children. Unique molecular identifiers tagged the TCRbeta library. TCRdb recomputed calls from the PCR reads with MiXCR, one row per CDR3 protein. The profile shows about 610,000 distinct CDR3 sequences, about 10% of them singletons. The sample here was PBMCs from the stem cell graft donor, taken from the stem cell graft. The receptors derive from a human donor who donated a stem cell graft to a child with acute myeloid leukemia.

This clonotype was counted ten times or more. The V and J genes are TRBV7-9 and TRBJ2-3; 10 positions match TRBD2. Germline values: CDR1 SEHNR, CDR2 FQNEAQ (reference sequence). The CDR3 has 17 residues. After removal of 4 bases from V and 3 bases from J, the junction contained 10 bases not matched to a gene. In DNA, the CDR3 is TGTGCCAGCAGCTCGTGGACTAGCGGATTTAAAACAGATACGCAGTATTTT. Translated, it gives CASSSWTSGFKTDTQYF. The whole variable domain, filled in from reference TRBV7-9 and TRBJ2-3, reads DTGVSQNPRHKITKRGQNVTFRCDPISEHNRLYWYRQTLGQGPEFLTYFQNEAQLEKSRLLSDRFSAERPKGSFSTLEIQRTEQGDSAMYLCASSSWTSGFKTDTQYFGPGTRLTVL.

This clonotype showed up many times. This chain uses TRBV6-5 with TRBJ1-3; D is unresolved. Trimming shortened V by 6 bases and J by 0 bases, and 3 bases separated the two germline ends. Germline CDR1 reads MNHEY; CDR2 reads SVGAGI. CDR3 size: 12 residues. CDR3 sequence reads: CASRPSGNTIYF. In DNA, the CDR3 is TGTGCCAGCAGACCCTCTGGAAACACCATATATTTT.

Here the CDR3 reads CAWSVFDRGRETQYF. The CDR3 bases are TGTGCCTGGAGTGTTTTCGACAGGGGGAGAGAGACCCAGTACTTC. The chain joins TRBV30 to TRBJ2-5; 9 positions match TRBD1. The CDR3 runs to 15 residues. V lost 0 bases to trimming and J lost 4 bases; unmatched junction nucleotides: 6. Looked up from germline, CDR1 is GTSNPN and CDR2 is SVGIG (reference sequence).

This clonotype was counted many times. CDR3 sequence: CASSQDLAGGATFF. The CDR3 bases are TGTGCCAGCAGCCAAGATTTGGCGGGAGGGGCAACGTTCTTC. The chain recombines TRBV14 with TRBJ2-1; 9 bases line up with TRBD2. The CDR3 extends over 14 amino acids. Germline values: CDR1 SGHDN, CDR2 FVKESK. Trimming cost V 0 bases and J 15 bases; bases outside gene matches: 9.

This clonotype has a count of ten or more. This chain uses TRBV12-3 or TRBV12-4 with TRBJ2-1; 9 bases agree with TRBD2. Unmatched junction bases numbered 12, after V lost 6 bases and J lost 6 bases. The CDR3 has 16 residues. Here the CDR3 DNA reads TGTGCCAGCAGCACCTTAGCGGGAGTGACTGCCAATGAGCAGTTCTTC. It codes for CASSTLAGVTANEQFF.

Only a few counts were recorded for this clonotype. The chain carries TRBV28 and TRBJ2-4, with TRBD2 as a possible D gene (6 bases). Trimming left V 5 bases short and J 7 bases short, with 18 bases between. The CDR3 contains 15 residues. Germline assignment: CDR1 MDHEN and CDR2 SYDVKM. The CDR3 bases are TGTGCCAGCAGTGATCCCTGGGGGGTGGGGAACATTCAGTACTTC. This encodes CASSDPWGVGNIQYF.

This clonotype was seen ten or more times. The rearrangement joins TRBV4-3 to TRBJ2-7; TRBD1 agrees at 8 bases. Unmatched junction bases numbered 3, after V lost 1 base and J lost 1 base. This CDR3 spans 15 amino acids. Germline assignment: CDR1 LGHNA and CDR2 YSLEER. CDR3 region: CASSQVQGASYEQYF. The CDR3 coding sequence is TGCGCCAGCAGCCAAGTTCAGGGGGCGTCCTACGAGCAGTACTTC.

This clonotype appeared a few times. The V call is TRBV27, the J call TRBJ2-3; a weak D match, TRBD2 (5 bases). V lost 3 bases to trimming and J lost 6 bases, with 25 bases between them. The CDR3 is 18 amino acids. Per the germline V gene, CDR1 is MNHEY and CDR2 is SMNVEV (reference sequence). DNA for the CDR3: TGTGCCAGCAGTTTTTCGGCCGGAGGCATTAGCATCATGGATACGCAGTATTTT. It encodes CASSFSAGGISIMDTQYF.

In its sample, this clonotype was seen a few times. CDR3 bases: TGTGCCAGCAATCCTGGGCTAGCGGGGAATGAGCAGTTCTTC. It specifies CASNPGLAGNEQFF. The rearrangement links TRBV27 to TRBJ2-1; 9 nucleotides align to TRBD2. The junction had 8 bases not matched to a gene; V was cut back by 7 bases and J by 7 bases. Per the germline V gene, CDR1 is MNHEY and CDR2 is SMNVEV (reference sequence). The CDR3 extends over 14 amino acids.

In this sample, this clonotype turned up a few times. The chain uses TRBV12-3 or TRBV12-4 and TRBJ1-2; D is perhaps TRBD1 (5 bases). Trimming removed 5 bases at V and 8 bases at J, with 15 bases between. This CDR3 contains 13 residues. Written as DNA, the CDR3 is TGTGCCAGCAGTCCCCAGGGATTCGAAGGCTACACCTTC. It yields the protein CASSPQGFEGYTF.

With regard to this clonotype: With a much larger clone just one base away, this may be a read error. V is TRBV7-2 and J is TRBJ1-1, with D possibly matching TRBD1 (5 bases). Trimming removed 2 bases from V and 4 bases from J, with 8 bases in between. Germline-derived CDR1 and CDR2 are SGHTA and FQGNSA. This CDR3 has 13 amino acids. The CDR3 loop reads CASSLMGTTEAFF. The CDR3 coding sequence is TGTGCCAGCAGCTTAATGGGGACCACTGAAGCTTTCTTT.

In its sample, this clonotype was seen a few times. V and J are TRBV29-1 and TRBJ2-7; D ambiguous. V gave up 1 base and J gave up 3 bases, with 7 bases separating them. The CDR3 length is 12 residues. In germline, CDR1 is SQVTM, CDR2 ANQGSEA. CDR3 nucleotides: TGCAGCGTTGAAGCTTTTGGCTACGAGCAGTACTTC. Translated: CSVEAFGYEQYF.

This clonotype was counted many times. V and J are TRBV28 and TRBJ2-7; TRBD2 matches at 7 bases. J lost 7 bases, V lost 3 bases, and 9 bases had no gene match. This CDR3 is built from 14 residues. The germline gives CDR1 MDHEN, CDR2 SYDVKM. As DNA, the CDR3 is TGTGCCAGCAGTTTCGGAGGGCAGGGAGGGGAGCAGTACTTC. Translated, it gives CASSFGGQGGEQYF.